This TCR beta chain was documented in a study of cytomegalovirus exposure and HLA in healthy donors. Study-wide results and limits: A further, later analysis showed that HLA-associated TCR beta chains (compared with equally common others) were more clonally expanded. A cluster of highly shared sequence variants was likely a sequencing artifact. Presence/absence analyses took donor sequencing depth as roughly uniform.

The PCR made use of 60 Vbeta and 13 Jbeta primers. Original handling: Later reanalysis found 80 million or so unique TCR beta chains, 10 million to 14 million of them shared. Sequencing was performed with immunoSEQ multiplex PCR; in TCRdb, only in-frame clones are kept and a portion is missing. Clone size and the V and J calls come from that table; the DNA yielded D and trimming. In the table there are about 230,000 clones, about 88% of which are singletons. As to this clone: No antigen is known for it.

CDR1 and CDR2 from the germline V gene are SGHAT and FQNNGV. The CDR3 is 14 residues long. Trimming removed 5 bases from V and 9 bases from J, with 17 bases in between. The TCR sequence derives from a girl aged 2 to 9 in good health and CMV-seronegative. The chain has TRBV11-2 and TRBJ2-1, with D tentatively TRBD1 (6 bases). Material for sequencing was PBMCs. CDR3 coding DNA: TGTGCCAGCAGCCCCTCCCCCACAGGGAGTGAGCAGTTCTTC. Amino acids: CASSPSPTGSEQFF.